This T cell receptor beta chain is from a study of blood T cell repertoires in COVID-19. Background on the study: The study drew acute and convalescent COVID-19 samples from the United States, Italy and Spain.

The CDR3 contains 13 residues. The V and J ends lost 3 bases and 7 bases respectively, with 12 bases between them. CDR1 is LGHNA, CDR2 YSLEER, per germline. The assay was immunoSEQ multiplex PCR, and TCRdb's table has in-frame clones only and misses some. The table lists a few hundred thousand clones, around 86% of them singletons. The chain joins TRBV4-3 to TRBJ1-1; D might be TRBD1 (6 bases). The clonotype was recovered from a man aged 25 to 40 who had recovered from COVID-19. Material: peripheral blood. The DNA for the CDR3 is TGCGCCAGCAGCCAGGAAGACAGGAGTGAAGCTTTCTTT. Its protein product is CASSQEDRSEAFF.